This T cell receptor beta chain was observed in a study of blood T cell repertoires in COVID-19. Here immunoSEQ multiplex PCR was the method, and the copy in TCRdb shows in-frame clones only, minus some. The data show more than 70,000 clones, roughly 83% seen once. This TCR came from a human donor in a cohort sampled during active COVID-19. The sequencing sample was made of peripheral blood.

CDR3 residues: CASSLAVQSLTDTQYF. CDR3 bases: TGTGCCAGCAGCTTAGCGGTTCAGTCCCTCACAGATACGCAGTATTTT. V gene TRBV7-9 combines with J gene TRBJ2-3; D is unclear. Germline V CDR1 and CDR2: SEHNR, FQNEAQ (reference sequence). V gave up 0 bases and J gave up 2 bases, with 12 bases separating them. The CDR3 is 16 amino acids.